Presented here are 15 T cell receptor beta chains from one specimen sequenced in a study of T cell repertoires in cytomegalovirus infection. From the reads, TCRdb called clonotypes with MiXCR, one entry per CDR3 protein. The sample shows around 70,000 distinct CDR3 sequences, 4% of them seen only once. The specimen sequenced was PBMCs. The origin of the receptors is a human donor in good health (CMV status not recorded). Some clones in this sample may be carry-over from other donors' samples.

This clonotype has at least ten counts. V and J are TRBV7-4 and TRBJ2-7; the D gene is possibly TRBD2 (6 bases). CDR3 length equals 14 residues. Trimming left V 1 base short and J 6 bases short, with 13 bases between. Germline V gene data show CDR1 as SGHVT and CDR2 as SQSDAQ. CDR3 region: CASSLGGGSTEQYF. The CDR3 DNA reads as TGTGCCAGCAGCTTAGGTGGGGGGTCCACCGAGCAGTACTTC.

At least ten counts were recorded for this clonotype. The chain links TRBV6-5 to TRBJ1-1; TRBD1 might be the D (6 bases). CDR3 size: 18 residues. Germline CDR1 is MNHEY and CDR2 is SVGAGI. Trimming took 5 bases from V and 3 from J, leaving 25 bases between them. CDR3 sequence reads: CASSGKLSDRFQDTEAFF. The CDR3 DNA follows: TGTGCCAGCAGTGGGAAGCTCTCAGACAGGTTTCAAGACACTGAAGCTTTCTTT.

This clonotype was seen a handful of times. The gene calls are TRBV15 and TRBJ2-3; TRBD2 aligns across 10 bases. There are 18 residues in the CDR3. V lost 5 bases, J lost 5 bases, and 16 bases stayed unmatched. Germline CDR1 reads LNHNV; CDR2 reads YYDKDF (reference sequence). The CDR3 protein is CATSPRPAGGPWEDTQYF. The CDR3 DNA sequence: TGTGCCACCAGCCCCAGGCCAGCGGGAGGGCCTTGGGAAGATACGCAGTATTTT.

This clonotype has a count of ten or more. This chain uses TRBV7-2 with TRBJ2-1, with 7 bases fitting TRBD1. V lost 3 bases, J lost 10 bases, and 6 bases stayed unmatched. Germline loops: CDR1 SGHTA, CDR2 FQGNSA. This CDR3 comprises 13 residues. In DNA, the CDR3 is TGTGCCAGCAGCTTTCGACAGGGTAGCGAGCAGTTCTTC. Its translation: CASSFRQGSEQFF.

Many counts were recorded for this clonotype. The CDR3 loop is CASSLGLRGLPGETQYF. DNA of the CDR3: TGTGCCAGCAGCTTAGGGCTCAGGGGACTTCCGGGCGAGACCCAGTACTTC. The rearrangement uses TRBV7-2 and TRBJ2-5; tentatively, D is TRBD1 or TRBD2 (6 bases each). The CDR3 totals 17 residues. Germline CDR1 SGHTA, CDR2 FQGNSA. The V gene lost 1 base and the J gene lost 5 bases, with 20 bases spanning the gap.

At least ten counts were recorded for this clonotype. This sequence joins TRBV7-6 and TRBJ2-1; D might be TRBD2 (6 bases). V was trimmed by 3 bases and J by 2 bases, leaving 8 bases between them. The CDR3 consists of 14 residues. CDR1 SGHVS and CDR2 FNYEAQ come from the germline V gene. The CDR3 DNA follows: TGTGCCAGCAGCTTTGGCGGGGCCTACAATGAGCAGTTCTTC. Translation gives CASSFGGAYNEQFF. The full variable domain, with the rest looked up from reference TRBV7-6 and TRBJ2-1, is GAGVSQSPRYKVTKRGQDVALRCDPISGHVSLYWYRQALGQGPEFLTYFNYEAQQDKSGLPNDRFSAERPEGSISTLTIQRTEQRDSAMYRCASSFGGAYNEQFFGPGTRLTVL.

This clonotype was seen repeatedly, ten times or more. The CDR3 nucleotides are TGCGCCAGCAGCCAAGAATTCAGATCGGGTCAGTACTTC. Its translation is CASSQEFRSGQYF. The V and J genes are TRBV4-1 and TRBJ2-7, with D hard to call. The V end lost 0 bases, the J end lost 10 bases, and 13 bases lay between the germline ends. The CDR3 contains 13 residues. CDR1 and CDR2 from the germline V gene are MGHRA and YSYEKL.

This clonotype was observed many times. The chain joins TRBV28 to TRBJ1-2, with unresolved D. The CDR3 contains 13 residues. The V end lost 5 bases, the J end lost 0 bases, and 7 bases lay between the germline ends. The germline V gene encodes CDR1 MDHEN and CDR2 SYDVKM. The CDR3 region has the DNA TGTGCCAGCAGTCCAAGTACTAACTATGGCTACACCTTC. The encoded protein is CASSPSTNYGYTF.

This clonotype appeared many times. CDR3 in DNA: TGCGCCAGCAGCTTGGTGCGACTAGCGGGGGCATACAATGAGCAGTTCTTC. Its translation is CASSLVRLAGAYNEQFF. This chain links TRBV5-1 with TRBJ2-1; 12 positions agree with TRBD2. V lost 0 bases, J lost 4 bases, and 5 bases stayed unmatched. The germline gives CDR1 SGHRS, CDR2 YFSETQ. The CDR3 runs to 17 residues.

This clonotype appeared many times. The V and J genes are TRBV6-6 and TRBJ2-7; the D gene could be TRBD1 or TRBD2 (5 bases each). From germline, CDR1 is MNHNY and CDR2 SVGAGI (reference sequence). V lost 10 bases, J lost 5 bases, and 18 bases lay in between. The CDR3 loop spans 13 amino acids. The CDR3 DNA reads TGTGCCACCCGAGGGTCAGGGCGGCACGAGCAGTACTTC. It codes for CATRGSGRHEQYF.

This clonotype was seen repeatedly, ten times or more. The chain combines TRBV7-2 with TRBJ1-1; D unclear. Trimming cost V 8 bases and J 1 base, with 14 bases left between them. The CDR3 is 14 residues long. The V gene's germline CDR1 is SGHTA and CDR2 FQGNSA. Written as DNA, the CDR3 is TGTGCCAGCTCCCCCGGCCGACGGAACACTGAAGCTTTCTTT. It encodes CASSPGRRNTEAFF. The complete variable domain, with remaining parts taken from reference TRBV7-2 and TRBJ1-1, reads GAGVSQSPSNKVTEKGKDVELRCDPISGHTALYWYRQSLGQGLEFLIYFQGNSAPDKSGLPSDRFSAERTGGSVSTLTIQRTQQEDSAVYLCASSPGRRNTEAFFGQGTRLTVV.

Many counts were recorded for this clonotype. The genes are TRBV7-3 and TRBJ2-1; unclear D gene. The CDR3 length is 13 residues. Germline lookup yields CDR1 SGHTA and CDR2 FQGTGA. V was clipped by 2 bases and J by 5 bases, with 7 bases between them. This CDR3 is CASSLQRDNEQFF. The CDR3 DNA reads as TGTGCCAGCAGCTTACAGAGAGACAATGAGCAGTTCTTC. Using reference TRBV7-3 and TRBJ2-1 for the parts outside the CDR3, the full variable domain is GAGVSQTPSNKVTEKGKYVELRCDPISGHTALYWYRQSLGQGPEFLIYFQGTGAADDSGLPNDRFFAVRPEGSVSTLKIQRTERGDSAVYLCASSLQRDNEQFFGPGTRLTVL.

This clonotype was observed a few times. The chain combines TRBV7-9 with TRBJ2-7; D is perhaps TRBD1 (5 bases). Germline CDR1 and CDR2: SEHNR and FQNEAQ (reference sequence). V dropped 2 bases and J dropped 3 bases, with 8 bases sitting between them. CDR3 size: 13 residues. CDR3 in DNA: TGTGCCAGCAGCTTACAGGGCGGCTACGAGCAGTACTTC. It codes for CASSLQGGYEQYF.

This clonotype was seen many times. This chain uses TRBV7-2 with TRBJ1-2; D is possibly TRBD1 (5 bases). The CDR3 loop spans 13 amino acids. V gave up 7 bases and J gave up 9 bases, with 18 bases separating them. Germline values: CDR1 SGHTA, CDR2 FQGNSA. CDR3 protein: CASTLSGALSYTF. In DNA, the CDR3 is TGTGCCAGCACCCTTTCCGGGGCGTTAAGCTACACCTTC. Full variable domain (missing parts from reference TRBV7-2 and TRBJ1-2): GAGVSQSPSNKVTEKGKDVELRCDPISGHTALYWYRQSLGQGLEFLIYFQGNSAPDKSGLPSDRFSAERTGGSVSTLTIQRTQQEDSAVYLCASTLSGALSYTFGSGTRLTVV.

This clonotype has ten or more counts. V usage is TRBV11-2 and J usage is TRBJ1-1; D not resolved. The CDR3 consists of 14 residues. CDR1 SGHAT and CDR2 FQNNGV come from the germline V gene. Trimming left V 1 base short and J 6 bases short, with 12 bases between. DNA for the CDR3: TGTGCCAGCAGCTTAGCTCCCCAAGCCGCTGAAGCTTTCTTT. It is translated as CASSLAPQAAEAFF.